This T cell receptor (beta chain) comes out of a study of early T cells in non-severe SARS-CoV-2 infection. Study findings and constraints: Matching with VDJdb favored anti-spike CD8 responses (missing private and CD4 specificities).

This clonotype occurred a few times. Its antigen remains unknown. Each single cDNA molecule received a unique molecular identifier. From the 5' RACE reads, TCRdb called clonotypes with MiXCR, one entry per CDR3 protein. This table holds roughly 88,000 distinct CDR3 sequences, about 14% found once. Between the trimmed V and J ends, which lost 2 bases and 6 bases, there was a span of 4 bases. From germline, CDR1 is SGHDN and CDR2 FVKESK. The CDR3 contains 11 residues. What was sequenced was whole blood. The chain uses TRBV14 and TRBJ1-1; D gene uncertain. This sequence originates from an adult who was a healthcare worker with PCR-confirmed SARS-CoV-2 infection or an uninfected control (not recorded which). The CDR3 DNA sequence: TGTGCCAGCAGCCAAAAATCTGAAGCTTTCTTT. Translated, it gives CASSQKSEAFF.